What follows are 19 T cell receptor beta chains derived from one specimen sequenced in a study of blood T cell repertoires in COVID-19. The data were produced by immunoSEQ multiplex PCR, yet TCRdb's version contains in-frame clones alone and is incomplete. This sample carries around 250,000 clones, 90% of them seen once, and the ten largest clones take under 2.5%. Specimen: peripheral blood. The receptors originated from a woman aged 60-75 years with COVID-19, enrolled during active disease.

CDR3 coding DNA: TGTGCCAGCAGCCCTCGACAGGGTGGAATTTCGGAGACCCAGTACTTC. Translation: CASSPRQGGISETQYF. The chain couples TRBV9 to TRBJ2-5; TRBD1 matches at 7 bases. CDR3 length: 16 amino acids. V lost 4 bases and J lost 5; bases outside the gene matches: 14. Germline values: CDR1 SGDLS, CDR2 YYNGEE.

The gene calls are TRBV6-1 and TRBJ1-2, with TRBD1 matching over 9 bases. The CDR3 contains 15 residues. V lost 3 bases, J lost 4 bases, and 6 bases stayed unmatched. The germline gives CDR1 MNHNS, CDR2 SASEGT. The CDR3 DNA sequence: TGTGCCAGCAGTGAGCCGGGACAGGGAGTCTATGGCTACACCTTC. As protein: CASSEPGQGVYGYTF.

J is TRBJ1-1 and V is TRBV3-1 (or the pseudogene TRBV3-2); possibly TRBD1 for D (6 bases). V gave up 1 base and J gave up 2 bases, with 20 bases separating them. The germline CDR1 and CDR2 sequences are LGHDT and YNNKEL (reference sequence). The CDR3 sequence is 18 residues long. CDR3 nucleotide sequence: TGTGCCAGCAGCCAAGGGGGGTGGGCCGTGGACAGCAACACTGAAGCTTTCTTT. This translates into CASSQGGWAVDSNTEAFF.

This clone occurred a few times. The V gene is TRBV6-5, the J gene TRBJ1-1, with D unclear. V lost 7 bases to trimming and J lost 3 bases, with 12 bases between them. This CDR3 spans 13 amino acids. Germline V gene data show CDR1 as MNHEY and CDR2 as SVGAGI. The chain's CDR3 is CASTEGFYTEAFF. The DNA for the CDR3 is TGTGCCAGCACCGAGGGATTTTACACTGAAGCTTTCTTT.

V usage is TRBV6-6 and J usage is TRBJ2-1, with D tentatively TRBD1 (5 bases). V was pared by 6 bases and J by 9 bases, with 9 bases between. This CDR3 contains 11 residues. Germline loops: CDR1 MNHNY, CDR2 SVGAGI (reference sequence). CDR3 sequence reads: CASRAQGEQFF. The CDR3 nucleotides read TGTGCCAGCAGGGCCCAGGGTGAGCAGTTCTTC.

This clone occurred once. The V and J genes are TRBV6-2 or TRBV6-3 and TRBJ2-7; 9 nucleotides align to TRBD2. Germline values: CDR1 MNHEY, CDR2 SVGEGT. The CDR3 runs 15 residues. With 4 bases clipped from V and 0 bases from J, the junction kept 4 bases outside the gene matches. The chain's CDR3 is CASSSPSGDSYEQYF. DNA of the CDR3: TGTGCCAGCAGTTCCCCTAGCGGGGACTCCTACGAGCAGTACTTC.

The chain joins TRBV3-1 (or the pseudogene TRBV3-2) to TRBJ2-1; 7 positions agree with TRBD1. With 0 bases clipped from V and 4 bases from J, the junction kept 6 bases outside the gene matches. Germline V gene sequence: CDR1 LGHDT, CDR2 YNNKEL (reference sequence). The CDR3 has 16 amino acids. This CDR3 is CASSQDEGAAYNEQFF. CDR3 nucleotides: TGTGCCAGCAGCCAAGATGAGGGGGCCGCGTACAATGAGCAGTTCTTC.

Written as DNA, the CDR3 is TGTGCCAGCTCACCACCGTCAGGGGGCTATGGCTACACCTTC. Translating it yields CASSPPSGGYGYTF. The chain employs TRBV18 and TRBJ1-2; TRBD1 matches at 7 bases. CDR1 and CDR2 from the germline V gene are KGHSH and LQKENI. This CDR3 comprises 14 residues. V was pared by 0 bases and J by 4 bases, with 2 bases of the junction left unmatched.

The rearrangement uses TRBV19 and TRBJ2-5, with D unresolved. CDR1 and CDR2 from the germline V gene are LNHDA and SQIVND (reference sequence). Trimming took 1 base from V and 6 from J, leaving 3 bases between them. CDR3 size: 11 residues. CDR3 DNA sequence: TGTGCCAGTAGTATAGGGCAGACCCAGTACTTC. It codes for CASSIGQTQYF.

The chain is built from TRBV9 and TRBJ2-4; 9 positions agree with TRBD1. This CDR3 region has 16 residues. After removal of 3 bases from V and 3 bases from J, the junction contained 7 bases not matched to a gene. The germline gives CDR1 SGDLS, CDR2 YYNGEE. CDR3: CASSGRWTGDKNIQYF. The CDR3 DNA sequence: TGTGCCAGCAGCGGTAGGTGGACAGGGGACAAAAACATTCAGTACTTC.

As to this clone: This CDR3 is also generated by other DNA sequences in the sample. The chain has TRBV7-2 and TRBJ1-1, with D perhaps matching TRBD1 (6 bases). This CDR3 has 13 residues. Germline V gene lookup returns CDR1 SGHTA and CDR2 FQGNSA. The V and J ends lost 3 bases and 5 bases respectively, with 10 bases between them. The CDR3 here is CASSFSGVTEAFF. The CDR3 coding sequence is TGTGCCAGCAGCTTTTCAGGGGTGACTGAAGCTTTCTTT.

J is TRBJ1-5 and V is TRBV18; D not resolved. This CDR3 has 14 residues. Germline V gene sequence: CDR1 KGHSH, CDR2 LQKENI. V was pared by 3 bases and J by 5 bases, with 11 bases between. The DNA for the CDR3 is TGTGCCAGCTCACCTAATGGGCGGGATCAGCCCCAGCATTTT. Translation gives CASSPNGRDQPQHF.

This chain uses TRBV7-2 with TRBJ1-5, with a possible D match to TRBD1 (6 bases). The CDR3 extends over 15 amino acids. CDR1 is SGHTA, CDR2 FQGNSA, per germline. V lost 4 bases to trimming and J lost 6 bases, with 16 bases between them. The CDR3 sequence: CASSSRGGLGQPQHF. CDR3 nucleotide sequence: TGTGCCAGCAGCTCGAGGGGGGGGCTGGGTCAGCCCCAGCATTTT.

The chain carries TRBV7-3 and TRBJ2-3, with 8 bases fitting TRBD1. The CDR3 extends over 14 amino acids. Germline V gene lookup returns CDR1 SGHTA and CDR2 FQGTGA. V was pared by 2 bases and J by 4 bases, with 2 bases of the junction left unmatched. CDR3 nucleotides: TGTGCCAGCAGCTTATCAGGGGGCGCAGATACGCAGTATTTT. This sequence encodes CASSLSGGADTQYF.

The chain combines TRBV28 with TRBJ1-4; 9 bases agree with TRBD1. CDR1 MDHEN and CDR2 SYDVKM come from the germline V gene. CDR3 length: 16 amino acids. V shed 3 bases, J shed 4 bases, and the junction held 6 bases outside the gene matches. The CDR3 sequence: CASSLDRGPLNEKLFF. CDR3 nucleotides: TGTGCCAGCAGTTTGGACAGGGGACCGCTTAATGAAAAACTGTTTTTT.

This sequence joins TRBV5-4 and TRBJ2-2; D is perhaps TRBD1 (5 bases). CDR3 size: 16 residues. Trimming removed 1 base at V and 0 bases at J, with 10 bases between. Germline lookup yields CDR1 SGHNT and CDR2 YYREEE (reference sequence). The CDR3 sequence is CASSLYRRTNTGELFF. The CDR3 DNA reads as TGTGCCAGCAGCTTGTACAGGCGAACGAACACCGGGGAGCTGTTTTTT.

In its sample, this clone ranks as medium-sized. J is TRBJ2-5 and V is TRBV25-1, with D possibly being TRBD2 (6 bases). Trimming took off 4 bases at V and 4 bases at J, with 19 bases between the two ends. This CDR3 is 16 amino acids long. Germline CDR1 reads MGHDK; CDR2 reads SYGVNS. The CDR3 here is CASSVDGGTSLETQYF. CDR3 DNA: TGTGCCAGCAGTGTGGACGGGGGAACAAGCTTAGAGACCCAGTACTTC. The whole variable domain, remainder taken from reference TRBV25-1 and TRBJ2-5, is EADIYQTPRYLVIGTGKKITLECSQTMGHDKMYWYQQDPGMELHLIHYSYGVNSTEKGDLSSESTVSRIRTEHFPLTLESARPSHTSQYLCASSVDGGTSLETQYFGPGTRLLVL.

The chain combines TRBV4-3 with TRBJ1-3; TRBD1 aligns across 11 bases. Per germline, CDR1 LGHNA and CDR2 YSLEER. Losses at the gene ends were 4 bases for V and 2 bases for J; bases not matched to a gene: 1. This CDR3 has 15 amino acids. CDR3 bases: TGCGCCAGCAGCCCGGGACAGGGGGCTGGAAACACCATATATTTT. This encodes CASSPGQGAGNTIYF.

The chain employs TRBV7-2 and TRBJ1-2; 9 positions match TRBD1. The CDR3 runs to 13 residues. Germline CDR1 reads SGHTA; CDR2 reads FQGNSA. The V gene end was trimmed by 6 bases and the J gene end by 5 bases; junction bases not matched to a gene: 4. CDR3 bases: TGTGCCAGCAGTCCCGGGACAGGGTATGGCTACACCTTC. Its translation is CASSPGTGYGYTF.